This T cell receptor beta chain came from a study of blood T cell repertoires in COVID-19. The wider study: The United States, Italy and Spain provided the acute and convalescent COVID-19 samples. T cells, B-cell-depleted T cells, or PBMCs supplied cDNA or gDNA.

Original methodology: Amplification with reference gene primers provided the estimates of nucleated cell counts. Profiling relied on immunoSEQ multiplex PCR, and the TCRdb table lists in-frame clones only, not all of them. V and J calls plus clone size are reproduced from that table; the DNA served to infer D and trimming. This table holds nearly 250,000 clones, 86% found once. Seattle enrolled patients during active infection and tracked them longitudinally. J was trimmed by 5 bases and V by 3 bases; bases with no gene match: 7. The CDR3 consists of 16 residues. Per germline, CDR1 SGHVS and CDR2 FNYEAQ.

This clonotype was obtained from a woman older than 75 with COVID-19, enrolled during active disease. The chain has TRBV7-6 and TRBJ2-2; 9 nucleotides match TRBD2. The sample taken for sequencing was peripheral blood. In DNA, the CDR3 is TGTGCCAGCAGCTTTAGCGGGGGAACCGGAACCGGGGAGCTGTTTTTT. This translates into CASSFSGGTGTGELFF.